Below are 26 T cell receptor beta chains sequenced from a single sample in a study of cytomegalovirus exposure and HLA in healthy donors. PCR used 60 Vbeta primers and 13 Jbeta primers. This table comes from immunoSEQ multiplex PCR, and its TCRdb copy is limited to in-frame clones, with some not included. The profile shows roughly 150,000 clones, about 85% of them singletons. Sequenced sample: PBMCs. These receptors originate from a man aged 25-45 years in good health and CMV-seropositive.

The chain couples TRBV6-5 to TRBJ1-2; tentative D call: TRBD1 (6 bases). The germline CDR1 and CDR2 sequences are MNHEY and SVGAGI. The germline V and J ends were trimmed by 4 bases and 6 bases, with 9 bases remaining between them. The CDR3 length is 12 residues. CDR3 coding DNA: TGTGCCAGCAGTTTGACAGGCCATGGCTACACCTTC. Translating it yields CASSLTGHGYTF.

The V and J genes are TRBV6-5 and TRBJ2-1; 9 positions match TRBD1. Germline-derived CDR1 and CDR2 are MNHEY and SVGAGI. The trim removed 2 bases at V and 2 bases at J, leaving 4 bases unmatched. The CDR3 is made up of 16 amino acids. CDR3 bases: TGTGCCAGCAGTTACGACAGGGGGACACCCTACAATGAGCAGTTCTTC. It specifies CASSYDRGTPYNEQFF.

The chain combines TRBV27 with TRBJ1-4, with 7 bases lining up with TRBD1. Germline V gene lookup returns CDR1 MNHEY and CDR2 SMNVEV (reference sequence). There are 15 residues in the CDR3. V lost 5 bases and J lost 8; bases outside the gene matches: 11. Here the CDR3 DNA reads TGTGCCAGCAGTGCCCCGGGACAACAGGGGGAAAAACTGTTTTTT. This gives the protein CASSAPGQQGEKLFF.

The V and J genes are TRBV14 and TRBJ2-2; D unclear. V lost 4 bases to trimming and J lost 2 bases, with 20 bases between them. The CDR3 contains 18 residues. Germline CDR1 and CDR2: SGHDN and FVKESK. The CDR3 region has the DNA TGTGCCAGCAGCCCTCGAGAGTCCCGCAACTTAAACACCGGGGAGCTGTTTTTT. Its protein product is CASSPRESRNLNTGELFF.

The chain uses TRBV27 and TRBJ2-2; 8 nucleotides align to TRBD2. The CDR3 spans 15 residues. Germline assignment: CDR1 MNHEY and CDR2 SMNVEV (reference sequence). The ends lost 2 bases at V and 4 bases at J; junction bases unmatched: 3. The CDR3 sequence is CASSLGTSGTGELFF. CDR3 coding DNA: TGTGCCAGCAGTTTAGGGACTAGTGGCACCGGGGAGCTGTTTTTT.

J is TRBJ2-7 and V is TRBV5-4; D might be TRBD2 (5 bases). The CDR3 contains 13 residues. Trimming cost V 2 bases and J 3 bases, with 9 bases left between them. Germline V lookup: CDR1 SGHNT, CDR2 YYREEE (reference sequence). The CDR3 coding sequence is TGTGCCAGCAGCTTCGGACGGGACTACGAGCAGTACTTC. Amino acid sequence: CASSFGRDYEQYF.

This chain links TRBV6-5 with TRBJ1-1, with D maybe TRBD1 (5 bases). This CDR3 has 15 amino acids. Looked up from germline, CDR1 is MNHEY and CDR2 is SVGAGI. The V end lost 2 bases, the J end lost 4 bases, and 14 bases lay between the germline ends. This chain's CDR3 is CASSYRLEGSTEAFF. The CDR3 nucleotides read TGTGCCAGCAGTTACCGCCTGGAGGGGTCCACTGAAGCTTTCTTT.

J is TRBJ2-5 and V is TRBV12-5; 7 bases map to TRBD2. Germline assignment: CDR1 LGHNT and CDR2 FRNRAP. The length of the CDR3 is 14 residues. J gave up 9 bases and V 6 bases, and 13 bases lay outside the gene matches. CDR3 region: CASGPTSPAESQYF. In DNA form, the CDR3 reads TGTGCTAGTGGCCCGACTAGCCCAGCCGAGTCCCAGTACTTC. Complete variable domain (other parts from reference TRBV12-5 and TRBJ2-5): DARVTQTPRHKVTEMGQEVTMRCQPILGHNTVFWYRQTMMQGLELLAYFRNRAPLDDSGMPKDRFSAEMPDATLATLKIQPSEPRDSAVYFCASGPTSPAESQYFGPGTRLLVL.

This chain joins TRBV11-3 and TRBJ2-1; 13 bases align to TRBD2. The germline gives CDR1 SGHNT, CDR2 YENEEA. The CDR3 covers 18 residues. The junction had 12 bases not matched to a gene; V was cut back by 3 bases and J by 7 bases. The CDR3 loop is CASSFRSGLAGVGNEQFF. The CDR3 region has the DNA TGTGCCAGCAGCTTTAGATCCGGACTAGCGGGAGTAGGGAATGAGCAGTTCTTC. The entire variable domain, with the rest obtained from reference TRBV11-3 and TRBJ2-1, is as follows: EAGVVQSPRYKIIEKKQPVAFWCNPISGHNTLYWYLQNLGQGPELLIRYENEEAVDDSQLPKDRFSAERLKGVDSTLKIQPAELGDSAVYLCASSFRSGLAGVGNEQFFGPGTRLTVL.

The CDR3 DNA follows: TGTGCCAGCAGTTCGGGACAGACCTCGTCCCAGTACTTC. This gives the protein CASSSGQTSSQYF. The gene calls are TRBV28 and TRBJ2-5; 7 bases map to TRBD1. With V trimmed by 4 bases and J by 9 bases, 8 bases remained unmatched. The CDR3 spans 13 residues. Germline V CDR1 and CDR2: MDHEN, SYDVKM.

The rearrangement uses TRBV9 and TRBJ1-5; the D gene is possibly TRBD1 (6 bases). Germline-derived CDR1 and CDR2 are SGDLS and YYNGEE. Trimming removed 4 bases at V and 2 bases at J, with 16 bases between. The CDR3 totals 16 residues. The CDR3 protein is CASSRGGERGNQPQHF. DNA for the CDR3: TGTGCCAGCAGCAGAGGGGGGGAACGGGGCAATCAGCCCCAGCATTTT.

The rearrangement uses TRBV11-2 and TRBJ2-3; possible D gene TRBD1, 5 bases. Germline values: CDR1 SGHAT, CDR2 FQNNGV. Trimming took off 5 bases at V and 0 bases at J, with 12 bases between the two ends. The CDR3 runs 15 residues. CDR3 in amino acids: CASSPRGLSTDTQYF. The CDR3 region has the DNA TGTGCCAGCAGCCCTAGGGGCCTTAGCACAGATACGCAGTATTTT.

This chain uses TRBV4-1 with TRBJ1-5, with TRBD1 matching 10 bases. V shed 5 bases, J shed 7 bases, and the junction held 8 bases outside the gene matches. The CDR3 extends over 15 amino acids. Germline assignment: CDR1 MGHRA and CDR2 YSYEKL. The CDR3 region has the DNA TGCGCCAGCAGCGGTCGACAGGGGGCAGGACAGCCCCAGCATTTT. Encoded protein: CASSGRQGAGQPQHF.

The chain joins TRBV19 to TRBJ2-1; 8 bases line up with TRBD2. The germline V gene encodes CDR1 LNHDA and CDR2 SQIVND (reference sequence). V trimming: 6 bases; J trimming: 4 bases; junction bases outside the gene matches: 5. CDR3 length: 14 amino acids. The CDR3 DNA reads as TGTGCCAGTAGCACTAGCGGCCTATACAATGAGCAGTTCTTC. This gives the protein CASSTSGLYNEQFF.

V and J are TRBV4-3 and TRBJ2-5, with TRBD2 identical over 10 bases. Losses at the gene ends were 1 base for V and 4 bases for J; bases not matched to a gene: 6. Per the germline V gene, CDR1 is LGHNA and CDR2 is YSLEER. The CDR3 contains 16 residues. CDR3 sequence: CASSQGNSGRRETQYF. In DNA form, the CDR3 reads TGCGCCAGCAGCCAAGGAAATAGCGGGAGGCGAGAGACCCAGTACTTC.

The chain employs TRBV5-4 and TRBJ1-6; 7 bases line up with TRBD1. Unmatched junction bases numbered 8, after V lost 4 bases and J lost 7 bases. This CDR3 spans 15 amino acids. Germline V gene lookup returns CDR1 SGHNT and CDR2 YYREEE (reference sequence). The CDR3 coding sequence is TGTGCCAGCAGCAGTGGGCCAGGGGGGAATTCACCCCTCCACTTT. This translates into CASSSGPGGNSPLHF.

The rearrangement links TRBV11-3 to TRBJ2-3; D is perhaps TRBD1 (6 bases). This CDR3 region has 14 residues. The germline CDR1 and CDR2 sequences are SGHNT and YENEEA. Trimming removed 3 bases from V and 5 bases from J, with 12 bases in between. CDR3 in amino acids: CASSLSGEEDTQYF. In DNA form, the CDR3 reads TGTGCCAGCAGCTTGTCAGGGGAAGAAGATACGCAGTATTTT.

As concerns this clone: Other DNA sequences of this sample code for an identical CDR3. The rearrangement joins TRBV5-1 to TRBJ2-3, with D possibly matching TRBD1 (6 bases). The CDR3 is 14 amino acids. Trimming removed 4 bases from V and 2 bases from J, with 11 bases in between. Germline lookup yields CDR1 SGHRS and CDR2 YFSETQ. In DNA form, the CDR3 reads TGCGCCAGCAGCCTCGGACAGTCCACAGATACGCAGTATTTT. Amino acid sequence: CASSLGQSTDTQYF.

The chain carries TRBV28 and TRBJ2-7; TRBD2 aligns across 10 bases. CDR3 size: 16 residues. With V trimmed by 2 bases and J by 4 bases, 8 bases remained unmatched. The V gene's germline CDR1 is MDHEN and CDR2 SYDVKM. CDR3 nucleotide sequence: TGTGCCAGCAGTTTAGATCAACTAGCGGGACCTTACGAGCAGTACGTC. Protein sequence: CASSLDQLAGPYEQYV.

V usage is TRBV11-3 and J usage is TRBJ1-2; a possible D gene is TRBD1 (5 bases). Trimming removed 2 bases at V and 0 bases at J, with 10 bases between. Germline V lookup: CDR1 SGHNT, CDR2 YENEEA. The CDR3 extends over 15 amino acids. As DNA, the CDR3 is TGTGCCAGCAGCTTAAGGGGTCCCTCTAACTATGGCTACACCTTC. It codes for CASSLRGPSNYGYTF.

V gene TRBV6-5 combines with J gene TRBJ2-2; 9 bases agree with TRBD2. From germline, CDR1 is MNHEY and CDR2 SVGAGI. V lost 5 bases, J lost 6 bases, and 7 bases stayed unmatched. The CDR3 has 15 residues. This CDR3 is CASSNSGSAPGELFF. In nucleotides, the CDR3 is TGTGCCAGCAGTAATAGCGGGAGTGCGCCCGGGGAGCTGTTTTTT.

The rearrangement uses TRBV6-5 and TRBJ2-5, with D possibly TRBD2 on 6 matching bases. Trimming removed 0 bases at V and 3 bases at J, with 11 bases between. In germline, CDR1 is MNHEY, CDR2 SVGAGI. There are 15 residues in the CDR3. CDR3 in DNA: TGTGCCAGCAGTTACTCGCCGGGACTCAAAGAGACCCAGTACTTC. This codes for CASSYSPGLKETQYF.

This chain links TRBV4-3 with TRBJ2-5; 16 bases are a match to TRBD2. CDR1 is LGHNA and CDR2 is YSLEER in the germline V gene. The length of the CDR3 is 18 residues. J gave up 3 bases and V 1 base, and 5 bases lay outside the gene matches. CDR3 sequence reads: CASSQGRGLAGGEETQYF. The CDR3 coding sequence is TGCGCCAGCAGCCAAGGCCGGGGACTAGCGGGGGGGGAAGAGACCCAGTACTTC.

The chain carries TRBV2 and TRBJ2-5, with 13 bases identical to TRBD2. The germline V gene has CDR1 SNHLY and CDR2 FYNNEI. V lost 4 bases and J lost 3; bases outside the gene matches: 11. The length of the CDR3 is 18 residues. The CDR3 nucleotides are TGTGCCAGCAGTGGAACGGGACTAGCGGGGTATGGGAAAGAGACCCAGTACTTC. It is translated as CASSGTGLAGYGKETQYF.

This clone was observed a single time. In DNA form, the CDR3 reads TGTGCCAGCAGTACAGACACCGGGGAGCTGTTTTTT. Amino acids: CASSTDTGELFF. This chain connects TRBV2 to TRBJ2-2, with unresolved D. Germline V gene sequence: CDR1 SNHLY, CDR2 FYNNEI. Trimming removed 5 bases from V and 3 bases from J, with 4 bases in between. The CDR3 is 12 residues long.

The chain couples TRBV18 to TRBJ1-5, with 7 bases fitting TRBD1. Germline lookup yields CDR1 KGHSH and CDR2 LQKENI. The CDR3 totals 15 residues. J lost 5 bases, V lost 5 bases, and 9 bases had no gene match. For the CDR3, the DNA is TGTGCCAGCTCAAAGTTCGGGACAGCAGATCAGCCCCAGCATTTT. Its translation: CASSKFGTADQPQHF. Looking up the rest from reference TRBV18 and TRBJ1-5 gives the full variable domain: NAGVMQNPRHLVRRRGQEARLRCSPMKGHSHVYWYRQLPEEGLKFMVYLQKENIIDESGMPKERFSAEFPKEGPSILRIQQVVRGDSAAYFCASSKFGTADQPQHFGDGTRLSIL.